The present TCR beta chain was sequenced within a study of CD8+ T cells in alopecia areata. Broader study findings: In patients, TCRs were shared less clearly than in mice, and HLA may possibly be involved. Alphabeta T cells residing in normal skin are also sequenced in scalp samples.

A word on this clone: Its antigen is currently unknown.

CDR3 length: 14 amino acids. Germline V gene sequence: CDR1 SGDLS, CDR2 YYNGEE. Trimming left V 0 bases short and J 4 bases short, with 10 bases between. Treatment here: oral pan-JAK inhibitor, 5-10 mg twice daily. cDNA serving as the sequencing template came from extracted, reverse transcribed RNA. The method was immunoSEQ multiplex PCR; TCRdb's version includes in-frame clones alone and lacks a portion of them. The profile shows roughly 200,000 clones, about 60% of them singletons. The chain uses TRBV9 and TRBJ1-1, with TRBD1 as a possible D gene (5 bases). The TCR comes from a human donor with alopecia areata. The source was CD8+ T cells sorted from blood, collected at week 24, from a patient treated with tofacitinib. The CDR3: CASSVEVRGTEAFF. In DNA form, the CDR3 reads TGTGCCAGCAGCGTAGAAGTAAGGGGCACTGAAGCTTTCTTT.